A selection of T cell receptor beta chains follows, all from one sample in a study of blood T cell repertoires in COVID-19. TCRdb's copy holds only in-frame clones and misses some; the assay was immunoSEQ multiplex PCR. The table has approximately 19,000 clones, around 80% seen once. Material: peripheral blood. The receptor set was obtained from a man aged 60 to 75 with acute or convalescent COVID-19. Both conserved end residues are part of each CDR3. D genes are given only for firm matches. The size of a clone is reported for some rows only, either as once, few or many, or as a class for expanded clones.

CASTGDRARGANVLTF	TGTGCCAGCACGGGGGACAGGGCGCGTGGGGCCAACGTCCTGACTTTC	TRBD1	NA	16	TRBV6-6	TRBJ2-6
CASSLGQGYTF	TGTGCCAGCAGCTTAGGACAGGGCTACACCTTC	NA	NA	11	TRBV7-9	TRBJ1-2
CASSAGLAGYQETQYF	TGTGCCAGCAGCGCCGGACTAGCGGGGTACCAAGAGACCCAGTACTTC	TRBD2	NA	16	TRBV7-9	TRBJ2-5
CASSQLVWGTDTQYF	TGTGCCAGCAGTCAGCTAGTGTGGGGCACAGATACGCAGTATTTT	NA	medium-sized	15	TRBV7-2	TRBJ2-3
CAIRGYSGGNYEQYF	TGTGCCATCAGAGGCTATAGCGGGGGAAACTACGAGCAGTACTTC	TRBD2	NA	15	TRBV10-3	TRBJ2-7
CASSLQLGGAETQYF	TGCGCCAGCAGCTTGCAACTCGGAGGGGCAGAGACCCAGTACTTC	NA	NA	15	TRBV5-1	TRBJ2-5
CASSPGTRTEAFF	TGTGCCAGCAGCCCGGGTACGCGCACTGAAGCTTTCTTT	NA	NA	13	TRBV11-2	TRBJ1-1
CASSYYNEQFF	TGTGCCAGCAGTTATTACAATGAGCAGTTCTTC	NA	NA	11	TRBV2	TRBJ2-1
CASQGGNTIYF	TGTGCCAGCCAGGGTGGAAACACCATATATTTT	NA	few	11	TRBV2	TRBJ1-3
CASSITSSFTDTQYF	TGTGCCAGCAGTATAACTAGTAGTTTTACAGATACGCAGTATTTT	NA	NA	15	TRBV2	TRBJ2-3
CASSSTGGTQPQHF	TGTGCCAGCAGTTCTACAGGGGGCACTCAGCCCCAGCATTTT	TRBD1	NA	14	TRBV28	TRBJ1-5
CAIRGSTYEQYF	TGTGCCATCAGGGGCAGTACCTACGAGCAGTACTTC	NA	NA	12	TRBV10-3	TRBJ2-7
CASSRQGTGVTGELFF	TGTGCCAGCTCCCGCCAAGGGACAGGGGTCACCGGGGAGCTGTTTTTT	TRBD1	NA	16	TRBV18	TRBJ2-2
CASSFTGSGDTEAFF	TGTGCCAGCAGCTTCACAGGGAGCGGCGACACTGAAGCTTTCTTT	NA	NA	15	TRBV5-6	TRBJ1-1
CASSLGSAVEAFF	TGTGCCAGCAGCTTAGGGTCTGCGGTAGAAGCTTTCTTT	NA	few	13	TRBV7-9	TRBJ1-1
CASSFRGFNQPQHF	TGTGCCAGCAGTTTTAGGGGATTCAATCAGCCCCAGCATTTT	NA	NA	14	TRBV27	TRBJ1-5
CASSLDRGRGTEAFF	TGTGCCAGCAGCTTGGATCGGGGGAGAGGGACTGAAGCTTTCTTT	NA	NA	15	TRBV5-8	TRBJ1-1
CASSVRGEGNSPLHF	TGTGCCAGCTCCGTCCGGGGAGAGGGAAATTCACCCCTCCACTTT	NA	few	15	TRBV18	TRBJ1-6
CASSQSRTPGNTIYF	TGTGCCAGCAGCCAATCGCGGACTCCCGGAAACACCATATATTTT	NA	NA	15	TRBV14	TRBJ1-3
CASSQATGGKAFF	TGTGCCAGCAGCCAGGCGACAGGGGGCAAAGCTTTCTTT	TRBD1	NA	13	TRBV4-2	TRBJ1-1
CASTQGGARYEQYF	TGTGCCAGCACCCAGGGTGGGGCAAGATACGAGCAGTACTTC	NA	NA	14	TRBV7-2	TRBJ2-7
CASSLSAVSTDTQYF	TGTGCCAGCAGTTTATCGGCGGTCAGCACAGATACGCAGTATTTT	NA	NA	15	TRBV27	TRBJ2-3
CASSQTSGAGTQYF	TGCGCCAGCAGCCAGACTAGCGGGGCGGGTACGCAGTATTTT	TRBD2	NA	14	TRBV4-1	TRBJ2-3
CSVDGDRPYEQYF	TGCAGCGTTGATGGGGACAGACCCTACGAGCAGTACTTC	TRBD1	few	13	TRBV29-1	TRBJ2-7
CAWSTGLAASNEQYF	TGTGCCTGGAGTACCGGACTAGCTGCCAGTAACGAGCAGTACTTC	TRBD2	NA	15	TRBV30	TRBJ2-7
CASSLTSGGRAEAFF	TGTGCCAGCAGCTTGACCTCGGGAGGGCGGGCTGAAGCTTTCTTT	NA	few	15	TRBV5-6	TRBJ1-1
CAIRPNQGAEEQYF	TGTGCCATCAGACCTAATCAGGGGGCGGAGGAGCAGTACTTC	TRBD1	NA	14	TRBV10-3	TRBJ2-7
CASSPSGLAGGTGANVLTF	TGTGCCAGCTCACCCTCCGGACTAGCGGGGGGGACTGGGGCCAACGTCCTGACTTTC	TRBD2	NA	19	TRBV18	TRBJ2-6
CASTKTGGAFF	TGTGCCAGCACGAAGACAGGGGGAGCTTTCTTT	TRBD1	few	11	TRBV2	TRBJ1-1
CASSPGQGASYNSPLHF	TGTGCCAGCAGCCCCGGACAGGGGGCGTCCTATAATTCACCCCTCCACTTT	TRBD1	NA	17	TRBV7-9	TRBJ1-6
CASRLGGQGAVEQYF	TGTGCCAGCAGGTTGGGGGGACAGGGGGCTGTGGAGCAGTACTTC	TRBD1	NA	15	TRBV2	TRBJ2-7